These 30 T cell receptor beta chains came from one sample sequenced in a study of blood T cells in healthy people across ages. Combining a sample-barcoded 5' primer with a J-beta primer mix, a second PCR ran for 7 to 11 cycles. One entry per CDR3 protein results from TCRdb running MiXCR on the 5' RACE reads. The sample has some 920,000 distinct CDR3 sequences, about 53% seen once. The sequencing input was blood. These receptors all come from a woman between 55 and 75 years old in good health.

V is TRBV7-9 and J is TRBJ2-1; 7 positions match TRBD2. There are 17 residues in the CDR3. CDR1 and CDR2 (germline): SEHNR, FQNEAQ (reference sequence). The V segment lost 2 bases and the J segment 8 bases; nucleotides outside the gene matches: 15. The CDR3 here is CASSLPSWGTTRDEQFF. The CDR3 bases are TGTGCCAGCAGCTTACCCTCTTGGGGGACTACTCGGGATGAGCAGTTCTTC.

V and J are TRBV7-2 and TRBJ2-5; D unclear. Trimming removed 1 base at V and 2 bases at J, with 14 bases between. CDR3 length: 16 residues. Germline CDR1 and CDR2: SGHTA and FQGNSA. The CDR3 reads CASSLGPRARQETQYF. The CDR3 region has the DNA TGTGCCAGCAGCTTAGGTCCCAGAGCTAGGCAAGAGACCCAGTACTTC.

This clonotype was counted a few times. This chain links TRBV20-1 with TRBJ2-1, with 11 bases fitting TRBD2. Germline CDR1 is DFQATT and CDR2 is SNEGSKA (reference sequence). Unmatched junction bases numbered 8, after V lost 4 bases and J lost 6 bases. The CDR3 contains 15 residues. The CDR3 coding sequence is TGCAGTGCTATCCAAGCTAGCGGGAGGATCAATGAGCAGTTCTTC. Translating it yields CSAIQASGRINEQFF.

The chain uses TRBV9 and TRBJ2-7, with D perhaps matching TRBD1 or TRBD2 (7 bases each). Trimming stripped 4 bases from V and 0 bases from J, with 14 bases between. The length of the CDR3 is 15 residues. The germline gives CDR1 SGDLS, CDR2 YYNGEE. CDR3 nucleotide sequence: TGTGCCAGCAGCCCCCAGGGGGGGGTCTCCTACGAGCAGTACTTC. Protein sequence: CASSPQGGVSYEQYF.

In this sample, this clonotype turned up a few times. Here the CDR3 reads CASSEYGYEQYF. CDR3 DNA sequence: TGTGCCAGCAGTGAATACGGCTACGAGCAGTACTTC. The chain recombines TRBV2 with TRBJ2-7, with no clear D. This CDR3 has 12 amino acids. V dropped 2 bases and J dropped 3 bases, with 5 bases sitting between them. The germline V gene encodes CDR1 SNHLY and CDR2 FYNNEI. The full variable domain, rest sourced from reference TRBV2 and TRBJ2-7, is EPEVTQTPSHQVTQMGQEVILRCVPISNHLYFYWYRQILGQKVEFLVSFYNNEISEKSEIFDDQFSVERPDGSNFTLKIRSTKLEDSAMYFCASSEYGYEQYFGPGTRLTVT.

The chain recombines TRBV4-1 with TRBJ2-7; D is perhaps TRBD1 (5 bases). The end of the DNA is better explained by TRBJ2-5, so the J call may be wrong. Germline values: CDR1 MGHRA, CDR2 YSYEKL. The CDR3 spans 13 residues. CDR3 sequence reads: CASSRQGPGTQYF. The CDR3 DNA reads as TGCGCCAGCAGCCGGCAGGGCCCAGGGACCCAGTACTTC.

In the case of this clonotype: It may be a read error: a sequence one base away is much more abundant. The rearrangement uses TRBV5-1 and TRBJ2-7; possibly TRBD1 for D (5 bases). The CDR3 has 17 residues. CDR1 and CDR2 (germline): SGHRS, YFSETQ. The ends were cut back, 4 bases at V and 3 bases at J, with 23 bases in the middle. CDR3 protein: CASSRGEIGVEIYEQYF. CDR3 sequence (DNA): TGCGCCAGCAGCCGTGGGGAAATAGGGGTGGAGATCTACGAGCAGTACTTC.

This chain joins TRBV7-7 and TRBJ2-5; D is ambiguous. CDR1 SSHAT and CDR2 FNYEAQ come from the germline V gene (reference sequence). The CDR3 runs to 13 residues. V was pared by 1 base and J by 1 base, with 4 bases between. Here the CDR3 DNA reads TGTGCCAGCAGCTTAGAGGTCCAAGAGACCCAGTACTTC. Translating it yields CASSLEVQETQYF.

CDR3 sequence reads: CASSLRRGYSHEQYF. The CDR3 nucleotides read TGTGCCAGCAGTCTTCGCAGGGGATATTCCCACGAGCAGTACTTC. The rearrangement joins TRBV28 to TRBJ2-7; D is possibly TRBD1 (6 bases). The CDR3 runs to 15 residues. V lost 5 bases to trimming and J lost 5 bases, with 19 bases between them. In germline, CDR1 is MDHEN, CDR2 SYDVKM. The full variable domain, its missing parts supplied by reference TRBV28 and TRBJ2-7, is DVKVTQSSRYLVKRTGEKVFLECVQDMDHENMFWYRQDPGLGLRLIYFSYDVKMKEKGDIPEGYSVSREKKERFSLILESASTNQTSMYLCASSLRRGYSHEQYFGPGTRLTVT.

The chain carries TRBV30 and TRBJ2-7; D not certain. Between the trimmed V and J ends, which lost 4 bases and 6 bases, there was a span of 10 bases. The CDR3 has 11 amino acids. Germline assignment: CDR1 GTSNPN and CDR2 SVGIG (reference sequence). CDR3 loop: CAWTGGFEQYF. CDR3 DNA sequence: TGTGCCTGGACGGGCGGCTTCGAGCAGTACTTC.

The chain links TRBV6-2 or TRBV6-3 to TRBJ2-6; D uncertain. Germline CDR1 is MNHEY and CDR2 is SVGEGT. Trimming left V 11 bases short and J 1 base short, with 12 bases between. This CDR3 has 14 residues. The CDR3 protein is CAGRRVSGANVLTF. The CDR3, as DNA: TGTGCCGGTCGAAGGGTATCTGGGGCCAACGTCCTGACTTTC.

The chain combines TRBV10-3 with TRBJ2-6; D remains unclear. V lost 6 bases, J lost 4 bases, and 19 bases lay in between. The CDR3 extends over 17 amino acids. The V gene's germline CDR1 is ENHRY and CDR2 SYGVKD. This CDR3 is CAIRSVVDVSGANVLTF. Here the CDR3 DNA reads TGTGCCATCAGGAGTGTGGTGGACGTGTCGGGGGCCAACGTCCTGACTTTC.

V gene TRBV7-9 combines with J gene TRBJ2-1; TRBD1 agrees at 7 bases. The length of the CDR3 is 18 residues. Germline trimming cut 6 bases from V and 0 bases from J; bases unmatched to any gene: 14. CDR1 is SEHNR, CDR2 FQNEAQ, per germline (reference sequence). The CDR3 sequence: CASRKSLTGKSSYNEQFF. As DNA, the CDR3 is TGTGCCAGCAGAAAATCTCTGACAGGGAAAAGCTCCTACAATGAGCAGTTCTTC.

The chain combines TRBV24-1 with TRBJ2-2; no clear D gene. The CDR3 is 11 residues long. The germline V gene encodes CDR1 KGHDR and CDR2 SFDVKD. In DNA form, the CDR3 reads TGTGCGGTAGCAGATACCGGGGAGCTGTTTTTT. Its protein product is CAVADTGELFF.

V usage is TRBV20-1 and J usage is TRBJ2-7, with D possibly being TRBD1 (5 bases). Germline V gene data show CDR1 as DFQATT and CDR2 as SNEGSKA (reference sequence). Between the trimmed V and J ends, which lost 3 bases and 5 bases, there was a span of 8 bases. The CDR3 has 11 amino acids. As DNA, the CDR3 is TGCAGTGCTAGGGGGCCCAACGAGCAGTACTTC. Translation gives CSARGPNEQYF.

This clonotype showed up just once. The V call is TRBV20-1, the J call TRBJ2-1; D gene ambiguous. This CDR3 comprises 12 residues. V shed 3 bases and J shed 10 bases, with 13 bases lying between them. CDR1 and CDR2 (germline): DFQATT, SNEGSKA (reference sequence). The CDR3, as DNA: TGCAGTGCTAGCGTCTTACCCGGGGAGCAGTTCTTC. Translation: CSASVLPGEQFF.

The rearrangement links TRBV29-1 to TRBJ2-4; perhaps TRBD2 as D (7 bases). V was pared by 0 bases and J by 3 bases, with 15 bases between. Germline lookup yields CDR1 SQVTM and CDR2 ANQGSEA. This CDR3 has 16 amino acids. The CDR3 loop is CSVEDWGGPNKNIQYF. The CDR3 nucleotides read TGCAGCGTTGAAGATTGGGGGGGGCCGAACAAAAACATTCAGTACTTC.

There are a few counts of this clonotype. The chain uses TRBV27 and TRBJ1-4; 7 positions match TRBD1. CDR1 is MNHEY and CDR2 is SMNVEV in the germline V gene (reference sequence). Trimming took 5 bases from V and 2 from J; bases not matched to a gene: 5. The CDR3 has 15 residues. CDR3 region: CASSPRRGTNEKLFF. The CDR3, as DNA: TGTGCCAGCAGTCCCCGCAGGGGGACTAATGAAAAACTGTTTTTT.

As for this clonotype: Sequence at one end of the junction differs from germline and may be a read error. The rearrangement uses TRBV27 and TRBJ2-3; TRBD2 agrees at 12 bases. The CDR3 totals 17 residues. CDR1 and CDR2 from the germline V gene are MNHEY and SMNVEV (reference sequence). The CDR3 sequence: CASRAFLAGGRTGTQYF. The CDR3 region has the DNA TGTGCCAGCAGGGCTTTCCTAGCGGGAGGGCGCACAGGTACGCAGTATTTT.

In DNA form, the CDR3 reads TGTGCCAGCAGCGGGACACTTTCCAACGAGCAGTACTTC. Amino acids: CASSGTLSNEQYF. The chain couples TRBV2 to TRBJ2-7; perhaps TRBD1 as D (6 bases). CDR1 is SNHLY and CDR2 is FYNNEI in the germline V gene. This CDR3 spans 13 amino acids. Trimming stripped 6 bases from V and 5 bases from J, with 14 bases between.

This clonotype was seen once. V usage is TRBV11-2 and J usage is TRBJ2-1, with 7 bases matching TRBD2. Looked up from germline, CDR1 is SGHAT and CDR2 is FQNNGV. The CDR3 is made up of 18 amino acids. Trimming took 6 bases from V and 3 from J; bases not matched to a gene: 17. The CDR3 bases are TGTGCCAGCAGTCTTATCGGGGACCGGGACTACAACTACAATGAGCAGTTCTTC. Its protein product is CASSLIGDRDYNYNEQFF.

The chain joins TRBV18 to TRBJ2-1, with a tentative D call TRBD2 (5 bases). V lost 3 bases to trimming and J lost 5 bases, with 14 bases between them. CDR3 length: 15 residues. Per germline, CDR1 KGHSH and CDR2 LQKENI. This CDR3 reads CASSPRASGDNEQFF. The CDR3 coding sequence is TGTGCCAGCTCACCCCGGGCCAGCGGAGACAATGAGCAGTTCTTC.

The CDR3 sequence: CSVTRARGSSETQYF. The DNA for the CDR3 is TGCAGCGTGACCCGAGCGAGAGGGTCATCAGAGACCCAGTACTTC. The gene calls are TRBV29-1 and TRBJ2-5, with D possibly being TRBD2 (5 bases). The length of the CDR3 is 15 residues. CDR1 and CDR2 from the germline V gene are SQVTM and ANQGSEA. V was pared by 6 bases and J by 4 bases, with 21 bases between.

The V call is TRBV4-1, the J call TRBJ1-1; D perhaps matches TRBD1 (6 bases). The V gene lost 0 bases and the J gene lost 1 base, with 12 bases spanning the gap. The CDR3 is made up of 16 amino acids. Per the germline V gene, CDR1 is MGHRA and CDR2 is YSYEKL. CDR3 sequence: CASSQDRGGWNTEAFF. CDR3 nucleotides: TGCGCCAGCAGCCAAGATAGGGGGGGGTGGAACACTGAAGCTTTCTTT.

J is TRBJ1-2 and V is TRBV6-2 or TRBV6-3, with D hard to call. Trimming pared 7 bases from V and 6 bases from J, leaving 18 bases between. The length of the CDR3 is 14 residues. Germline loops: CDR1 MNHEY, CDR2 SVGEGT. The CDR3 loop reads CASTEPPGGNGYTF. CDR3 nucleotides: TGTGCCAGCACCGAACCCCCCGGAGGGAATGGCTACACCTTC.

The V call is TRBV12-3 or TRBV12-4, the J call TRBJ2-5; D may correspond to TRBD1 or TRBD2 (6 bases each). This CDR3 region has 14 residues. The ends were cut back, 5 bases at V and 4 bases at J, with 14 bases in the middle. The CDR3 DNA is TGTGCCAGCAGTAATAGCGGAGGGGGAGAGACCCAGTACTTC. It translates to CASSNSGGGETQYF.

This clonotype appeared a few times. The chain links TRBV6-1 to TRBJ2-7; the D is unclear. With 1 base removed from V and 3 bases from J, the gap between germline ends came to 10 bases. Germline V lookup: CDR1 MNHNS, CDR2 SASEGT. The CDR3 consists of 14 residues. The CDR3 DNA is TGTGCCAGCAGTGAAGGAGCGACCTTCTACGAGCAGTACTTC. This encodes CASSEGATFYEQYF.

This chain joins TRBV6-1 and TRBJ2-5, with D hard to call. Germline assignment: CDR1 MNHNS and CDR2 SASEGT. V was clipped by 1 base and J by 2 bases, with 11 bases between them. The CDR3 is 15 amino acids. CDR3 residues: CASSEETSWQETQYF. Written as DNA, the CDR3 is TGTGCCAGCAGTGAAGAAACCAGTTGGCAAGAGACCCAGTACTTC.

V usage is TRBV7-9 and J usage is TRBJ2-1, with 7 bases identical to TRBD2. The CDR3 has 14 amino acids. CDR1 and CDR2 (germline): SEHNR, FQNEAQ (reference sequence). V trimming: 2 bases; J trimming: 5 bases; junction bases outside the gene matches: 3. The DNA of the CDR3 is TGTGCCAGCAGCTTACCTAGCGGAGACAATGAGCAGTTCTTC. This encodes CASSLPSGDNEQFF.

The chain has TRBV5-1 and TRBJ1-5; no clear D. The CDR3 is made up of 13 amino acids. Trimming removed 5 bases at V and 2 bases at J, with 8 bases between. Per the germline V gene, CDR1 is SGHRS and CDR2 is YFSETQ. CDR3 sequence reads: CASSWQGNQPQHF. The CDR3 DNA follows: TGCGCCAGCAGTTGGCAGGGCAATCAGCCCCAGCATTTT.